These 9 T cell receptor beta chains were sequenced from one sample in a study of blood T cell repertoires in COVID-19. Data came from immunoSEQ multiplex PCR; TCRdb stores just in-frame clones and leaves some out. The sample holds about 140,000 clones, approximately 80% seen once. Sequenced sample: peripheral blood. The receptors come from a human donor in a cohort sampled during active COVID-19.

The V and J genes are TRBV10-3 and TRBJ1-4; weak D call: TRBD1 (5 bases). The ends were cut back, 8 bases at V and 7 bases at J, with 14 bases in the middle. This CDR3 spans 13 amino acids. The V gene's germline CDR1 is ENHRY and CDR2 SYGVKD. DNA of the CDR3: TGTGCCATCGCGAAAACCAGGGCTGAAAAACTGTTTTTT. The encoded protein is CAIAKTRAEKLFF.

The chain employs TRBV4-3 and TRBJ2-3; maybe TRBD2 (6 bases). The CDR3 spans 15 residues. V lost 2 bases and J lost 4, with 13 bases in between. Looked up from germline, CDR1 is LGHNA and CDR2 is YSLEER. The CDR3 protein is CASSQNVGLSDTQYF. In nucleotides, the CDR3 is TGCGCCAGCAGCCAAAATGTCGGACTATCAGATACGCAGTATTTT.

The chain employs TRBV6-5 and TRBJ2-7; the D is unclear. The CDR3 loop spans 10 amino acids. V was clipped by 7 bases and J by 3 bases, with 4 bases between them. CDR1 and CDR2 (germline): MNHEY, SVGAGI. For the CDR3, the DNA is TGTGCCAGCAACAGCTACGAGCAGTACTTC. Its translation is CASNSYEQYF.

The gene calls are TRBV4-3 and TRBJ2-2, with 7 bases fitting TRBD1. CDR3 size: 14 residues. Germline lookup yields CDR1 LGHNA and CDR2 YSLEER. V trimming: 4 bases; J trimming: 6 bases; junction bases outside the gene matches: 5. As DNA, the CDR3 is TGCGCCAGCAGCCTTTACCAGGGGGCCGGGGAGCTGTTTTTT. It translates to CASSLYQGAGELFF.

This clone was seen a few times. The chain uses TRBV18 and TRBJ2-7; 8 bases line up with TRBD1. V gave up 3 bases and J gave up 6 bases; unmatched junction bases: 7. Germline lookup yields CDR1 KGHSH and CDR2 LQKENI. The CDR3 has 14 amino acids. CDR3 nucleotide sequence: TGTGCCAGCTCACCCTATCAGGGGGCGGGCGAGCAGTACTTC. Encoded protein: CASSPYQGAGEQYF. Based on the CDR3 plus reference TRBV18 and TRBJ2-7, the full variable domain is NAGVMQNPRHLVRRRGQEARLRCSPMKGHSHVYWYRQLPEEGLKFMVYLQKENIIDESGMPKERFSAEFPKEGPSILRIQQVVRGDSAAYFCASSPYQGAGEQYFGPGTRLTVT.

The V gene is TRBV7-9, the J gene TRBJ1-2; TRBD1 matches 7 bases. Germline V gene sequence: CDR1 SEHNR, CDR2 FQNEAQ (reference sequence). Trimming cost V 5 bases and J 2 bases; bases outside gene matches: 5. The CDR3 sequence is 14 residues long. The CDR3 region has the DNA TGTGCCAGCAGCCCATCGGGACAGAACTATGGCTACACCTTC. Translation gives CASSPSGQNYGYTF. Variable domain in full (rest from reference TRBV7-9 and TRBJ1-2): DTGVSQNPRHKITKRGQNVTFRCDPISEHNRLYWYRQTLGQGPEFLTYFQNEAQLEKSRLLSDRFSAERPKGSFSTLEIQRTEQGDSAMYLCASSPSGQNYGYTFGSGTRLTVV.

V and J are TRBV7-6 and TRBJ2-1; maybe TRBD1 (5 bases). CDR1 and CDR2 from the germline V gene are SGHVS and FNYEAQ. This CDR3 comprises 16 residues. V was trimmed by 3 bases and J by 0 bases, leaving 12 bases between them. Written as DNA, the CDR3 is TGTGCCAGCAGCTTGATTCAGGGTCTCTCCTACAATGAGCAGTTCTTC. Residues: CASSLIQGLSYNEQFF.

A note on this clone: The sample has other DNA sequences that encode this CDR3 too. V usage is TRBV5-1 and J usage is TRBJ2-3; TRBD2 matches at 12 bases. With 5 bases clipped from V and 4 bases from J, the junction kept 2 bases outside the gene matches. CDR1 and CDR2 (germline): SGHRS, YFSETQ. The CDR3 is 14 amino acids. CDR3: CASRLAGGPDTQYF. CDR3 DNA sequence: TGCGCCAGCAGACTAGCGGGGGGTCCAGATACGCAGTATTTT.

J is TRBJ2-3 and V is TRBV7-2, with D possibly TRBD2 on 6 matching bases. The germline V and J ends were trimmed by 5 bases and 8 bases, with 20 bases remaining between them. The CDR3 is 15 residues long. Germline V gives CDR1 SGHTA, CDR2 FQGNSA. The CDR3 here is CASSTSGPRVGTQYF. CDR3 in DNA: TGTGCCAGCAGCACCAGCGGGCCCCGCGTTGGTACGCAGTATTTT.